This TCR beta chain is drawn from a study of identical twins. TCRdb reanalysed the 5' RACE reads using MiXCR and keeps one entry per CDR3 protein. The profile covers 350,000 or so distinct CDR3 sequences, with roughly 12% appearing a single time and around 6.9% taken by the ten largest. Study-level findings and limits: Within cord blood, abundant beta clonotypes carried fewer insertions, but memory repertoires showed no such trend.

Trimming stripped 0 bases from V and 0 bases from J, with 14 bases between. The germline V gene encodes CDR1 KGHDR and CDR2 SFDVKD. The CDR3 sequence is 18 residues long. This clonotype was observed at least ten times. Its target is not known. The sample was also linked to a second study, of yellow fever vaccine responses in identical twins. Turning to that study: On the reported evidence, twins' vaccine T cell responses seemed partly convergent and partly personalized.

Sequenced material: CD8+ T cells sorted from blood. The chain employs TRBV24-1 and TRBJ2-1, with a weak D call TRBD2 (6 bases). The receptor was derived from a woman under 30 in good health. CDR3 in amino acids: CATSDLPSGVNSYNEQFF. CDR3 bases: TGTGCCACCAGTGATTTGCCCTCGGGAGTTAACTCCTACAATGAGCAGTTCTTC.